What follows are 10 T cell receptor beta chains derived from one specimen sequenced in a study of identical twins. A single record per CDR3 protein comes from TCRdb applying MiXCR to the 5' RACE reads. The sample lists 200,000 to 300,000 distinct CDR3 sequences, roughly 7.5% occurring once. This same sample was also part of a study on yellow fever vaccine responses in identical twins.

The sequenced material came from CD8+ T cells sorted from blood. The receptors were sampled from a woman younger than 30 in good health.

This clonotype was recorded at least ten times. The chain employs TRBV12-3 or TRBV12-4 and TRBJ2-3, with D possibly being TRBD1 or TRBD2 (5 bases each). V shed 6 bases and J shed 10 bases, with 20 bases lying between them. The CDR3 has 14 amino acids. CDR3 residues: CASRSGALPPAQYF. CDR3 DNA: TGTGCCAGCAGGTCCGGGGCACTCCCCCCGGCGCAGTATTTT.

This chain uses TRBV28 with TRBJ1-3, with D unresolved. The CDR3 covers 14 residues. Trimming took off 3 bases at V and 5 bases at J, with 11 bases between the two ends. Germline lookup yields CDR1 MDHEN and CDR2 SYDVKM. CDR3 bases: TGTGCCAGCAGTTTCGGGCCCCCCAGAAACACCATATATTTT. It codes for CASSFGPPRNTIYF.

This clonotype was detected a few times. The CDR3 coding sequence is TGTGCCAGCACCGGAAATGGCTACACCTTC. Its protein is CASTGNGYTF. This rearrangement joins TRBV28 to TRBJ1-2, with D unresolved. Looked up from germline, CDR1 is MDHEN and CDR2 is SYDVKM. The V gene lost 7 bases and the J gene lost 6 bases, with 6 bases spanning the gap. The CDR3 is 10 residues long.

The CDR3 spells CASSSSGKRNTQYF. DNA for the CDR3: TGTGCCAGCAGCTCTAGCGGGAAGCGAAATACGCAGTATTTT. This chain connects TRBV7-2 to TRBJ2-3; 9 bases agree with TRBD2. Germline V CDR1 and CDR2: SGHTA, FQGNSA. This CDR3 has 14 residues. J was trimmed by 7 bases and V by 4 bases; bases with no gene match: 6.

Ten or more counts support this clonotype. Relative to the germline gene, one junction end is altered; a read error may explain this. The chain carries TRBV5-1 and TRBJ2-1; TRBD2 aligns across 13 bases. In germline, CDR1 is SGHRS, CDR2 YFSETQ. The CDR3 runs 12 residues. In nucleotides, the CDR3 is TGCGCCAGCAGCTCTGGACTAGCGGGAGCTCTCTTC. This translates into CASSSGLAGALF.

This clonotype was picked up many times. The chain carries TRBV7-6 and TRBJ1-4; tentative D call: TRBD1 (5 bases). The CDR3 is 13 amino acids. V lost 5 bases to trimming and J lost 9 bases, with 13 bases between them. The germline CDR1 and CDR2 sequences are SGHVS and FNYEAQ. This chain's CDR3 is CASSERQTKKLFF. The CDR3 DNA follows: TGTGCCAGCAGCGAACGACAGACGAAAAAACTGTTTTTT.

This clonotype came up many times. The chain couples TRBV5-1 to TRBJ2-3, with 8 positions matching TRBD2. Germline values: CDR1 SGHRS, CDR2 YFSETQ. After removal of 2 bases from V and 5 bases from J, the junction contained 4 bases not matched to a gene. The CDR3 consists of 14 residues. The DNA of the CDR3 is TGCGCCAGCAGCTTTCGCCTAGCGGGAGATACGCAGTATTTT. Translation gives CASSFRLAGDTQYF.

This clonotype was counted only a few times. The J gene is TRBJ1-6, the V gene TRBV20-1, with D possibly being TRBD1 (5 bases). Germline assignment: CDR1 DFQATT and CDR2 SNEGSKA (reference sequence). Deletions cut 0 bases from V and 10 bases from J, with 19 bases between. This CDR3 spans 16 amino acids. CDR3 nucleotides: TGCAGTGCTAGAGACCTTGCTGGGGGTGAAAGATCACCCCTCCACTTT. As protein: CSARDLAGGERSPLHF.

The chain links TRBV3-1 to TRBJ2-7; 9 bases are a match to TRBD2. The V segment lost 6 bases and the J segment 12 bases; nucleotides outside the gene matches: 9. The germline V gene has CDR1 LGHDT and CDR2 YNNKEL (reference sequence). CDR3 length: 12 residues. The CDR3 spells CASSGVAGEWYF. The CDR3 DNA is TGTGCCAGCAGTGGTGTAGCGGGAGAGTGGTACTTC.

CDR3 coding DNA: TGTGCCAGCAGCCATGATCCTGACGGTGAAAGCACAGATACGCAGTATTTT. Its translation is CASSHDPDGESTDTQYF. V is TRBV7-6 and J is TRBJ2-3; no clear D. V was trimmed by 5 bases and J by 0 bases, leaving 18 bases between them. Germline CDR1 SGHVS, CDR2 FNYEAQ. The CDR3 is made up of 17 amino acids.